What follows are 9 T cell receptor beta chains derived from one specimen sequenced in a study of CD8 T cells in Susac syndrome. RNA amounts of roughly 0.45 to 1 ug underwent reverse transcription with random hexamers. TCRdb re-derived calls from the immunoSEQ multiplex PCR reads in MiXCR, one entry per CDR3 protein. The sample has more than 95,000 distinct CDR3 sequences, 90% to 95% seen once; the top ten hold roughly 0.32%. What was sequenced was CD8+ T cells from PBMCs. The receptors originated from a human donor with multiple sclerosis.

The V gene is TRBV7-9, the J gene TRBJ2-7; 10 bases agree with TRBD1. CDR1 and CDR2 from the germline V gene are SEHNR and FQNEAQ (reference sequence). Trimming at V came to 4 bases and at J to 9 bases, leaving 12 bases not matched to a gene. This CDR3 is 15 amino acids long. Written as DNA, the CDR3 is TGTGCCAGCAGCTCTGGATGGGACAGGGACAGGGGGCAGTACTTC. Amino acids: CASSSGWDRDRGQYF. The full variable domain, rest sourced from reference TRBV7-9 and TRBJ2-7, is DTGVSQNPRHKITKRGQNVTFRCDPISEHNRLYWYRQTLGQGPEFLTYFQNEAQLEKSRLLSDRFSAERPKGSFSTLEIQRTEQGDSAMYLCASSSGWDRDRGQYFGPGTRLTVT.

V usage is TRBV6-2 or TRBV6-3 and J usage is TRBJ2-7, with no clear D. Trimming left V 8 bases short and J 2 bases short, with 13 bases between. The germline CDR1 and CDR2 sequences are MNHEY and SVGEGT. There are 13 residues in the CDR3. The CDR3 loop reads CASRSRSAYEQYV. CDR3 DNA: TGTGCCAGCCGTTCCAGGAGCGCCTACGAGCAGTACGTC.

This chain connects TRBV7-3 to TRBJ2-1; 7 positions agree with TRBD1. The ends lost 5 bases at V and 6 bases at J; junction bases unmatched: 13. Germline V gene data show CDR1 as SGHTA and CDR2 as FQGTGA. The CDR3 totals 16 residues. CDR3 nucleotide sequence: TGTGCCAGCAGCCCCCGACAGGGCCCAAACCCCAATGAGCAGTTCTTC. This gives the protein CASSPRQGPNPNEQFF.

This chain joins TRBV5-1 and TRBJ1-2; no reliable D call. V lost 4 bases and J lost 5, with 24 bases in between. From germline, CDR1 is SGHRS and CDR2 YFSETQ. CDR3 length: 17 amino acids. Here the CDR3 reads CASSRDLSKTPSYGYTF. CDR3 sequence (DNA): TGCGCCAGCAGCCGAGACCTATCTAAGACGCCATCATATGGCTACACCTTC.

This clonotype was seen a single time. Compared with germline, one end of the junction differs, possibly owing to a read error. The chain uses TRBV6-6 and TRBJ2-2; unclear D gene. The CDR3 length is 11 residues. CDR1 and CDR2 (germline): MNHNY, SVGAGI (reference sequence). This CDR3 reads CASIYRAELFF. The CDR3 nucleotides read TGTGCCAGCATTTACCGGGCAGAGCTGTTTTTT.

This chain uses TRBV27 with TRBJ2-7; a weak D match, TRBD1 (5 bases). Per germline, CDR1 MNHEY and CDR2 SMNVEV (reference sequence). The CDR3 has 13 residues. Trimming shortened V by 2 bases and J by 7 bases, and 12 bases separated the two germline ends. The CDR3: CASSLNGAREQYF. In nucleotides, the CDR3 is TGTGCCAGCAGTTTAAATGGGGCAAGAGAGCAGTACTTC.

V and J are TRBV4-1 and TRBJ2-1; D uncertain. CDR3 length equals 17 residues. V lost 0 bases and J lost 7, with 19 bases in between. Germline V gene lookup returns CDR1 MGHRA and CDR2 YSYEKL. The DNA of the CDR3 is TGCGCCAGCAGCCAAGATTTTCCAGGCCAGCAAGGGAATGAGCAGTTCTTC. Protein: CASSQDFPGQQGNEQFF.

The CDR3 DNA reads TGTGCCAGCAGTTTGGGGGTTGGCTACACCTTC. Amino acid sequence: CASSLGVGYTF. The chain uses TRBV25-1 and TRBJ1-2; tentatively, D is TRBD1 (5 bases). Looked up from germline, CDR1 is MGHDK and CDR2 is SYGVNS. This CDR3 region has 11 residues. V dropped 5 bases and J dropped 7 bases, with 8 bases sitting between them.

The chain couples TRBV6-1 to TRBJ2-1; TRBD1 matches at 9 bases. CDR3 length: 14 residues. After removal of 8 bases from V and 5 bases from J, the junction contained 7 bases not matched to a gene. Germline V gives CDR1 MNHNS, CDR2 SASEGT. The CDR3 DNA reads TGTGCCAGCCTCCGGGACAGGGCCCACAATGAGCAGTTCTTC. Protein: CASLRDRAHNEQFF.